Listed here are 2 T cell receptor beta chains from one sample, sequenced in a study of breast tumors, draining lymph nodes, adjacent tissues. MiXCR, applied by TCRdb to the multiplex PCR reads, yields one record per CDR3 protein. The sample consists of 20,000 to 25,000 distinct CDR3 sequences, around 50% of them appearing once. The specimen sequenced was breast tumor tissue. These receptors were obtained from a female donor with breast cancer. Some clones in this sample may be carry-over from other donors' samples.

Relative to its sample, this clonotype is medium-sized. The V call is TRBV12-3 or TRBV12-4, the J call TRBJ1-3; D remains ambiguous. This CDR3 comprises 16 residues. V shed 3 bases and J shed 0 bases, with 12 bases lying between them. The CDR3 reads CASSFRGRTSGNTIYF. The CDR3 bases are TGTGCCAGCAGTTTTCGTGGACGGACCTCTGGAAACACCATATATTTT.

This clonotype is medium-sized (0.01 to 0.1%) in the sample. The chain couples TRBV5-6 to TRBJ2-7; 12 nucleotides line up with TRBD2. Germline V lookup: CDR1 SGHDT, CDR2 YYEEEE. Trimming took 4 bases from V and 5 from J; bases not matched to a gene: 19. This CDR3 has 19 amino acids. The CDR3 region has the DNA TGTGCCAGCAGCCCGGGACGGACCCCTACTAGCGGGAGGCGGCACGAGCAGTACTTC. This encodes CASSPGRTPTSGRRHEQYF.